These 2 T cell receptor beta chains share one sample of origin, sequenced in a study of T cell repertoires in cytomegalovirus infection. The antigens of these receptors remain unknown. TCRdb ran MiXCR on the reads and lists one entry per CDR3 protein. The profile shows around 900,000 distinct CDR3 sequences, roughly 30% of them singletons. This material consisted of cultured CD8+ T cells from PBMCs, taken from culture after CMV antigen stimulation. These receptors all come from a human donor in good health (CMV status not recorded). Some clones in this sample may be carry-over from other donors' samples.

The chain is built from TRBV15 and TRBJ1-1, with 7 bases lining up with TRBD1. The V gene's germline CDR1 is LNHNV and CDR2 YYDKDF (reference sequence). V trimming: 1 base; J trimming: 1 base; junction bases outside the gene matches: 9. This CDR3 is 17 amino acids long. The CDR3 is CATSRARTGHRNTEAFF. The CDR3 bases are TGTGCCACCAGCAGAGCCCGGACAGGACATCGGAACACTGAAGCTTTCTTT.

V is TRBV27 and J is TRBJ1-2; D unclear. The germline V gene encodes CDR1 MNHEY and CDR2 SMNVEV (reference sequence). The V and J ends lost 8 bases and 8 bases respectively, with 18 bases between them. The CDR3 is 13 amino acids. The CDR3 loop is CASGNPSVGGYTF. CDR3 DNA sequence: TGTGCCAGCGGAAACCCATCGGTAGGGGGCTACACCTTC.